The 31 T cell receptor beta chains presented below share a single source sample, sequenced in a study of T cells in severe cutaneous drug reactions. Libraries were made by iRepertoire multiplex PCR with TCR subtype-specific primers for bulk and single-cell sequencing. Each CDR3 protein gets one entry in TCRdb, which reprocessed the multiplex PCR reads and gives no DNA. The sample's table shows 9,000 to 13,000 distinct CDR3 sequences. The donors had carbamazepine-induced Stevens-Johnson syndrome or toxic epidermal necrolysis. Sample: cells from a skin blister. These receptors all come from a human donor with Stevens-Johnson syndrome, a severe cutaneous drug reaction.

This chain joins TRBV29-1 and TRBJ2-3. The length of the CDR3 is 13 residues. From germline, CDR1 is SQVTM and CDR2 ANQGSEA. The CDR3 reads CSVTDGGTDTQYF.

Frequency places this clonotype as medium-sized. The chain joins TRBV4-1 to TRBJ2-1. The CDR3 covers 14 residues. CDR1 and CDR2 from the germline V gene are MGHRA and YSYEKL. The chain's CDR3 is CASSPNPSFNEQFF.

This chain links TRBV20-1 with TRBJ2-1; TCRdb names TRBD2, which stays unverified in the absence of DNA. Germline V gene lookup returns CDR1 DFQATT and CDR2 SNEGSKA (reference sequence). The CDR3 contains 17 residues. CDR3 residues: CSASPSLAGGRWGEQFF.

By frequency, this clonotype registers medium-sized. The V gene is TRBV20-1, the J gene TRBJ1-5; TCRdb's assignment of TRBD1 cannot be checked, as there is no DNA. This CDR3 spans 13 amino acids. Germline CDR1 and CDR2: DFQATT and SNEGSKA (reference sequence). CDR3 loop: CSARPGSNQPQHF.

The V and J genes are TRBV29-1 and TRBJ1-2; TCRdb selects TRBD1, and the lack of DNA leaves this call unchecked. The CDR3 spans 13 residues. CDR1 SQVTM and CDR2 ANQGSEA come from the germline V gene. CDR3 sequence: CSVEDSGALGYTF.

The chain links TRBV29-1 to TRBJ2-1. Germline lookup yields CDR1 SQVTM and CDR2 ANQGSEA. The CDR3 consists of 15 residues. The CDR3 sequence is CSVAGVLGSYNEQFF.

This clonotype is labeled medium-sized based on frequency. This rearrangement joins TRBV20-1 to TRBJ1-2; the TCRdb call, TRBD1, lacks DNA for checking. Germline CDR1 is DFQATT and CDR2 is SNEGSKA (reference sequence). The CDR3 has 15 residues. The CDR3: CSARGPDRARDGYTF.

The V call is TRBV29-1, the J call TRBJ2-5; TCRdb gives TRBD2 as the D gene, but with no DNA this cannot be confirmed. The V gene's germline CDR1 is SQVTM and CDR2 ANQGSEA. The CDR3 totals 16 residues. The chain's CDR3 is CSVELAGRGYQETQYF.

J is TRBJ2-7 and V is TRBV20-1; TCRdb's D call, TRBD1, is unchecked because there is no DNA. Per germline, CDR1 DFQATT and CDR2 SNEGSKA (reference sequence). The CDR3 contains 12 residues. CDR3 protein: CSARQPGVEQYF.

The genes are TRBV29-1 and TRBJ2-7; there is no DNA to check the TCRdb D call of TRBD1. Germline CDR1 SQVTM, CDR2 ANQGSEA. This CDR3 has 13 amino acids. The chain's CDR3 is CSGGGRATYEQYF.

This clonotype is classed as medium-sized by frequency. This chain links TRBV7-8 with TRBJ1-4. Germline V CDR1 and CDR2: SGHVS, FQNEAQ. This CDR3 is 15 amino acids long. This CDR3 reads CASSLSGWTNEKLFF.

This clonotype is classed as medium-sized by frequency. The chain couples TRBV20-1 to TRBJ2-3; TCRdb reports TRBD1, a call that lacks DNA to check it against. This CDR3 comprises 13 residues. Germline V CDR1 and CDR2: DFQATT, SNEGSKA (reference sequence). The CDR3 sequence is CSAQESNTDTQYF.

In terms of frequency, this clonotype is medium-sized. This chain's CDR3 is CASSLGTSGRRVNEQFF. The V gene is TRBV11-2, the J gene TRBJ2-1; TCRdb selects TRBD2, and the lack of DNA leaves this call unchecked. From germline, CDR1 is SGHAT and CDR2 FQNNGV. This CDR3 spans 17 amino acids.

This clonotype ranks as medium-sized in terms of frequency. The V and J genes are TRBV20-1 and TRBJ2-3; TCRdb outputs TRBD1, but without DNA this stays unchecked. The CDR3 runs to 13 residues. Germline assignment: CDR1 DFQATT and CDR2 SNEGSKA (reference sequence). CDR3 in amino acids: CSARGDWADTQYF.

The rearrangement joins TRBV29-1 to TRBJ2-7; TCRdb's D call, TRBD1, is unchecked because there is no DNA. This CDR3 has 16 residues. CDR1 and CDR2 (germline): SQVTM, ANQGSEA. The CDR3 loop is CSVTRPGVGATYEQYF.

This chain links TRBV29-1 with TRBJ2-7; as DNA is missing, the TRBD1 call by TCRdb cannot be tested. This CDR3 has 13 residues. CDR1 is SQVTM, CDR2 ANQGSEA, per germline. CDR3 loop: CSVDGTGTYEQYF.

J is TRBJ2-2 and V is TRBV24-1. The CDR3 is made up of 13 amino acids. Germline CDR1 reads KGHDR; CDR2 reads SFDVKD. This CDR3 is CATNTANTGELFF.

This clonotype is classed as medium-sized (0.01 to 0.1%) by frequency. This chain uses TRBV20-1 with TRBJ1-2; TCRdb names TRBD1, which stays unverified in the absence of DNA. Germline CDR1 reads DFQATT; CDR2 reads SNEGSKA (reference sequence). The CDR3 sequence is 15 residues long. CDR3 sequence reads: CSASTGGSVGYGYTF.

This chain links TRBV7-6 with TRBJ2-1; without DNA, the TCRdb call of TRBD2 cannot be checked. Per the germline V gene, CDR1 is SGHVS and CDR2 is FNYEAQ. This CDR3 contains 17 residues. CDR3 sequence reads: CASSLGGELAGAGGQFF.

J is TRBJ2-3 and V is TRBV29-1; absent DNA, TCRdb's TRBD1 call cannot be checked. The germline gives CDR1 SQVTM, CDR2 ANQGSEA. The CDR3 covers 14 residues. The CDR3 loop reads CSVQGVSLRDTQYF.

The V gene is TRBV29-1, the J gene TRBJ1-1; TCRdb indicates TRBD1, and absent DNA this call remains unverified. The CDR3 length is 13 residues. The germline gives CDR1 SQVTM, CDR2 ANQGSEA. CDR3 residues: CSIRDPPNTEAFF. The full variable domain, its missing parts supplied by reference TRBV29-1 and TRBJ1-1, is SAVISQKPSRDICQRGTSLTIQCQVDSQVTMMFWYRQQPGQSLTLIATANQGSEATYESGFVIDKFPISRPNLTFSTLTVSNMSPEDSSIYLCSIRDPPNTEAFFGQGTRLTVV.

V is TRBV20-1 and J is TRBJ1-3. This CDR3 is 14 amino acids long. Germline CDR1 reads DFQATT; CDR2 reads SNEGSKA (reference sequence). The CDR3 reads CSARDHSSGNTIYF.

By frequency, this clonotype is large. V and J are TRBV20-1 and TRBJ2-3; with no DNA, the TCRdb D assignment of TRBD2 cannot be verified. Looked up from germline, CDR1 is DFQATT and CDR2 is SNEGSKA (reference sequence). This CDR3 is 16 amino acids long. The CDR3 sequence: CSARDPLAGIADTQYF.

The chain recombines TRBV29-1 with TRBJ2-3; without DNA, the TCRdb call of TRBD2 cannot be checked. The CDR3 consists of 14 residues. CDR1 SQVTM and CDR2 ANQGSEA come from the germline V gene. CDR3 amino acids: CSVGTSGFTDTQYF.

The CDR3 spells CSVDVAGQGTDTQYF. The chain employs TRBV29-1 and TRBJ2-3; TCRdb returns TRBD1, unconfirmable since there is no DNA. The CDR3 runs 15 residues. Looked up from germline, CDR1 is SQVTM and CDR2 is ANQGSEA.

This chain joins TRBV20-1 and TRBJ1-4; TCRdb's D call, TRBD1, is unchecked because there is no DNA. This CDR3 comprises 13 residues. Germline V lookup: CDR1 DFQATT, CDR2 SNEGSKA (reference sequence). Here the CDR3 reads CSARFDRGEKLFF.

V usage is TRBV29-1 and J usage is TRBJ2-3; without DNA, the TCRdb call of TRBD1 cannot be checked. Germline CDR1 reads SQVTM; CDR2 reads ANQGSEA. The CDR3 is 17 amino acids. This chain's CDR3 is CSVEGTPRQGTTDTQYF.

V is TRBV29-1 and J is TRBJ2-7; the D call of TRBD2 rests on TCRdb alone, since no DNA is present to check it. CDR1 is SQVTM, CDR2 ANQGSEA, per germline. The CDR3 totals 13 residues. The CDR3 sequence: CSADFEGSYEQYF.

In terms of frequency, this clonotype is medium-sized. The CDR3 loop is CSARATYTEAFF. This chain joins TRBV20-1 and TRBJ1-1. Germline values: CDR1 DFQATT, CDR2 SNEGSKA (reference sequence). The CDR3 runs 12 residues.

This chain uses TRBV20-1 with TRBJ1-2; without DNA, the TCRdb call of TRBD1 cannot be checked. CDR3 length: 13 amino acids. The germline gives CDR1 DFQATT, CDR2 SNEGSKA (reference sequence). CDR3 sequence: CSAGDRGHQGYTF.

Its frequency marks this clonotype as medium-sized. The chain uses TRBV20-1 and TRBJ2-7; TCRdb indicates TRBD1, and absent DNA this call remains unverified. Germline V gene data show CDR1 as DFQATT and CDR2 as SNEGSKA (reference sequence). This CDR3 spans 15 amino acids. The CDR3 is CSATDRGQPSYEQYF.